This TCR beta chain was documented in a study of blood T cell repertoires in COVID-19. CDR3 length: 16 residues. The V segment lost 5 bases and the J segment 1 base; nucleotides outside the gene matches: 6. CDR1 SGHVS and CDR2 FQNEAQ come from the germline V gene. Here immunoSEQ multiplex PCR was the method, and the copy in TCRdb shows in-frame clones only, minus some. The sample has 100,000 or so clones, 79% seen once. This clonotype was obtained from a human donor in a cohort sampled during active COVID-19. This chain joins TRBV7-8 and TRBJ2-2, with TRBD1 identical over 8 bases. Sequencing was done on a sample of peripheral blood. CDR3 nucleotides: TGTGCCAGCAGCGAGAGGACAGGGAAGAACACCGGGGAGCTGTTTTTT. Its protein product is CASSERTGKNTGELFF.